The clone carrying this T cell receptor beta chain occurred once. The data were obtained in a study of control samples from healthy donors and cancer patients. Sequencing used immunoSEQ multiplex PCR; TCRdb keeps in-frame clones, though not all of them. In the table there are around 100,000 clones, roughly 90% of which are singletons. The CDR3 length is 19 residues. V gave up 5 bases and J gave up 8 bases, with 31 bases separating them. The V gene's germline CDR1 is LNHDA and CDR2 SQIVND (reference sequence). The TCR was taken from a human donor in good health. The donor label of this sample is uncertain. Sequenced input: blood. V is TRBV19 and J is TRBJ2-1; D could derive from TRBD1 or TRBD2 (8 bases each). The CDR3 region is CASSPRTGRRGAPGDEQFF. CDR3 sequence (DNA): TGTGCCAGTAGTCCTCGGACAGGGCGGCGGGGGGCGCCTGGGGATGAGCAGTTCTTC.